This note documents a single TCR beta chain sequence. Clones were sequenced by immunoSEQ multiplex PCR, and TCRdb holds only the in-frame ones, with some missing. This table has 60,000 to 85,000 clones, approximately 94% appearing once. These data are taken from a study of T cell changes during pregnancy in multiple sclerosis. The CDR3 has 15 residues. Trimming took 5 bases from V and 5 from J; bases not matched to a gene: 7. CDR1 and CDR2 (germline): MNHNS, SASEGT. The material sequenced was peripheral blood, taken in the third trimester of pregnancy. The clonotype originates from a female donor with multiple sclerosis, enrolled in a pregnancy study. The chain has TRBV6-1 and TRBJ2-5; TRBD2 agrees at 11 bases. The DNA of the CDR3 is TGTGCCAGCAGTTCCATAGCGGGGGGGCGGGAGACCCAGTACTTC. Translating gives CASSSIAGGRETQYF.